This T cell receptor beta chain was sequenced for a study of T cell changes during pregnancy in multiple sclerosis. Germline lookup yields CDR1 SGHRS and CDR2 YFSETQ. This CDR3 comprises 16 residues. V gave up 1 base and J gave up 0 bases; unmatched junction bases: 4. Produced via immunoSEQ multiplex PCR; TCRdb's table is partial and in-frame only. The sample has about 130,000 clones, roughly 95% seen once. The chain employs TRBV5-1 and TRBJ1-1; 9 bases agree with TRBD1. This sequence originates from a female donor with multiple sclerosis, enrolled in a pregnancy study. This material consisted of peripheral blood, taken after pregnancy. As DNA, the CDR3 is TGCGCCAGCAGCTTGTTGGGACAGGGATTGAACACTGAAGCTTTCTTT. This translates into CASSLLGQGLNTEAFF.